A single sample gave rise to the 23 T cell receptor beta chains below, sequenced in a study of post-analysis software for immune sequencing data. Study findings and constraints: Patients showed TRBV5-6, TRBV5-1 and TRBV20-1 among roughly 5 TRBV segments more frequent than in controls.

Their antigens are not known. Sequencing libraries made from TCR beta cDNA carried unique molecular identifiers. TCRdb reprocessed the PCR reads via MiXCR and lists one record per CDR3 protein. The sample lists under 200,000 distinct CDR3 sequences; about 30% were seen once. Material for sequencing was blood. The source is a girl aged 2 to 17 with multiple sclerosis.

V is TRBV20-1 and J is TRBJ2-7, with 8 bases lining up with TRBD2. V shed 2 bases and J 3 bases; nucleotides not matched to a gene: 3. Germline V gives CDR1 DFQATT, CDR2 SNEGSKA (reference sequence). The CDR3 totals 13 residues. The CDR3 DNA is TGCAGTGCTAGACTAGCGGGCAACTACGAGCAGTACTTC. Its protein is CSARLAGNYEQYF.

The V and J genes are TRBV2 and TRBJ2-5; D possibly corresponds to TRBD2 (5 bases). From germline, CDR1 is SNHLY and CDR2 FYNNEI. The CDR3 is made up of 13 amino acids. Trimming left V 4 bases short and J 7 bases short, with 13 bases between. This chain's CDR3 is CASSVEGRGTQYF. CDR3 sequence (DNA): TGTGCCAGCAGTGTAGAGGGCCGGGGGACCCAGTACTTC.

In this sample, this clonotype turned up a few times. The V and J genes are TRBV7-9 and TRBJ2-7; TRBD1 matches 9 bases. The CDR3 is 15 residues long. Germline V lookup: CDR1 SEHNR, CDR2 FQNEAQ (reference sequence). Trimming took 6 bases from V and 2 from J; bases not matched to a gene: 8. This CDR3 is CASSTGQGLAYEQYF. The CDR3 DNA sequence: TGTGCCAGCAGTACGGGACAGGGCCTCGCCTACGAGCAGTACTTC.

The rearrangement links TRBV2 to TRBJ2-3, with 9 bases identical to TRBD1. Germline V CDR1 and CDR2: SNHLY, FYNNEI. This CDR3 comprises 14 residues. V lost 6 bases, J lost 3 bases, and 4 bases stayed unmatched. CDR3 sequence: CASSIGQGTDTQYF. For the CDR3, the DNA is TGTGCCAGCAGCATCGGACAGGGGACAGATACGCAGTATTTT.

This clonotype showed up many times. The rearrangement links TRBV20-1 to TRBJ1-2; 7 nucleotides agree with TRBD1. With 1 base clipped from V and 10 bases from J, the junction kept 6 bases outside the gene matches. This CDR3 is built from 12 residues. Germline CDR1 DFQATT, CDR2 SNEGSKA (reference sequence). The CDR3 here is CSARGTGLDYTF. The CDR3 coding sequence is TGCAGTGCTAGAGGGACAGGCCTTGACTACACCTTC.

This clonotype was picked up many times. The CDR3 region is CASSPGTGNTEAFF. CDR3 nucleotide sequence: TGCGCCAGCAGCCCTGGGACAGGGAACACTGAAGCTTTCTTT. The chain combines TRBV5-1 with TRBJ1-1; 8 bases fit TRBD1. The V segment lost 4 bases and the J segment 1 base; nucleotides outside the gene matches: 3. Per the germline V gene, CDR1 is SGHRS and CDR2 is YFSETQ. This CDR3 is 14 amino acids long.

The rearrangement uses TRBV20-1 and TRBJ2-7, with 8 bases that match TRBD2. CDR3 size: 13 residues. The V and J ends lost 4 bases and 7 bases, in that order; junction bases with no gene match: 9. The germline gives CDR1 DFQATT, CDR2 SNEGSKA (reference sequence). Here the CDR3 DNA reads TGCAGTGCTAAAAAAGCGGGAGTGGGAGAGCAGTACTTC. This gives the protein CSAKKAGVGEQYF.

A remark on this clonotype: An end of the junction differs from the germline gene, which may be a read error. CDR3 bases: TGTACCAGCAGCCCCGGACTAGCGGGAGCCTACGAGCAGTACTTC. It yields the protein CTSSPGLAGAYEQYF. J is TRBJ2-7 and V is TRBV7-9; 13 bases align to TRBD2. The CDR3 runs to 15 residues. The germline V gene has CDR1 SEHNR and CDR2 FQNEAQ (reference sequence). Based on the CDR3 plus reference TRBV7-9 and TRBJ2-7, the full variable domain is DTGVSQNPRHKITKRGQNVTFRCDPISEHNRLYWYRQTLGQGPEFLTYFQNEAQLEKSRLLSDRFSAERPKGSFSTLEIQRTEQGDSAMYLCTSSPGLAGAYEQYFGPGTRLTVT.

As for this clonotype: This could be a read error, since a much larger clone is one nucleotide away. This chain links TRBV6-5 with TRBJ2-7; no definite D call. The CDR3 length is 15 residues. With 0 bases removed from V and 6 bases from J, the gap between germline ends came to 15 bases. From germline, CDR1 is MNHEY and CDR2 SVGAGI. The CDR3: CASSYSLGNLGEQYF. CDR3 nucleotide sequence: TGTGCCAGCAGTTACTCGCTTGGAAATCTCGGCGAGCAGTACTTC.

This clonotype appeared a few times. This rearrangement joins TRBV28 to TRBJ2-7; 10 bases match TRBD1. In germline, CDR1 is MDHEN, CDR2 SYDVKM. The CDR3 spans 15 residues. The junction had 11 bases not matched to a gene; V was cut back by 8 bases and J by 4 bases. CDR3 amino acids: CASGSAGTGVYEQYF. CDR3 DNA sequence: TGTGCCAGCGGTTCCGCCGGGACAGGGGTTTACGAGCAGTACTTC.

This clonotype was found many times. The chain couples TRBV20-1 to TRBJ2-7; 12 positions match TRBD2. Germline V lookup: CDR1 DFQATT, CDR2 SNEGSKA (reference sequence). Trimming removed 6 bases from V and 1 base from J; junction bases left unmatched: 7. The CDR3 is 15 amino acids. The CDR3, as DNA: TGCAGTGCCGAAATTGGACTAGCGGGATCCTACGAGCAGTACTTC. This codes for CSAEIGLAGSYEQYF.

This clonotype was detected only a few times. The chain carries TRBV5-5 and TRBJ1-1, with a tentative D call TRBD1 (6 bases). Trimming cost V 0 bases and J 3 bases, with 12 bases left between them. CDR1 is SGHKS, CDR2 YYEKEE, per germline (reference sequence). The length of the CDR3 is 15 residues. CDR3: CASSLAPGDDTEAFF. The CDR3 DNA reads as TGTGCCAGCAGCTTGGCTCCAGGGGATGACACTGAAGCTTTCTTT.

This clonotype was detected only a few times. This rearrangement joins TRBV7-2 to TRBJ1-5; TRBD1 aligns across 7 bases. Germline CDR1 and CDR2: SGHTA and FQGNSA. This CDR3 is built from 15 residues. With 5 bases clipped from V and 7 bases from J, the junction kept 11 bases outside the gene matches. CDR3 in amino acids: CASSPSGTEIQPQHF. CDR3 coding DNA: TGTGCCAGCAGCCCTAGCGGGACAGAGATCCAGCCCCAGCATTTT.

As concerns this clonotype: This may be a read error, as it is one base from a much larger clone. V is TRBV5-1 and J is TRBJ2-1, with 9 bases matching TRBD1. CDR1 and CDR2 (germline): SGHRS, YFSETQ. CDR3 length equals 13 residues. Trimming took 10 bases from V and 6 from J; bases not matched to a gene: 8. CDR3 DNA: TGCGCCTCCCAGACAGGGGGAGGCAATGAGCAGTTCTTC. Protein sequence: CASQTGGGNEQFF. The full variable domain, with the rest looked up from reference TRBV5-1 and TRBJ2-1, is KAGVTQTPRYLIKTRGQQVTLSCSPISGHRSVSWYQQTPGQGLQFLFEYFSETQRNKGNFPGRFSGRQFSNSRSEMNVSTLELGDSALYLCASQTGGGNEQFFGPGTRLTVL.

V and J are TRBV7-9 and TRBJ1-2; TRBD1 matches 7 bases. The ends lost 5 bases at V and 1 base at J; junction bases unmatched: 7. There are 15 residues in the CDR3. CDR1 is SEHNR and CDR2 is FQNEAQ in the germline V gene (reference sequence). CDR3 region: CASSATGANNYGYTF. DNA for the CDR3: TGTGCCAGCAGCGCCACAGGGGCTAATAACTATGGCTACACCTTC.

In this sample, this clonotype turned up a few times. J is TRBJ2-5 and V is TRBV20-1; D gene unclear. This CDR3 has 12 amino acids. Germline V gives CDR1 DFQATT, CDR2 SNEGSKA (reference sequence). Trimming left V 6 bases short and J 5 bases short, with 13 bases between. CDR3 protein: CSAVTDGETQYF. The CDR3 DNA sequence: TGCAGTGCCGTGACCGATGGGGAGACCCAGTACTTC.

In regard to this clonotype: A much more abundant neighbour one base away suggests this may be a read error. The chain has TRBV5-1 and TRBJ2-1, with D possibly TRBD2 on 5 matching bases. The CDR3 runs to 14 residues. V lost 4 bases and J lost 12, with 20 bases in between. Germline V lookup: CDR1 SGHRS, CDR2 YFSETQ. CDR3 sequence: CASSLEAEPRGQFF. The CDR3 region has the DNA TGCGCCAGCAGCCTTGAAGCGGAGCCCCGGGGGCAGTTCTTC.

The sample holds a few counts of this clonotype. This sequence joins TRBV7-9 and TRBJ2-5, with 8 bases lining up with TRBD1. CDR1 and CDR2 from the germline V gene are SEHNR and FQNEAQ (reference sequence). The length of the CDR3 is 16 residues. V shed 5 bases and J 3 bases; nucleotides not matched to a gene: 11. CDR3 residues: CASSKGGTGLKETQYF. The DNA for the CDR3 is TGTGCCAGCAGCAAAGGCGGGACAGGCCTCAAAGAGACCCAGTACTTC.

This clonotype was seen a handful of times. The chain combines TRBV28 with TRBJ2-5; TRBD1 is a possible D gene (5 bases). This CDR3 has 16 residues. The germline gives CDR1 MDHEN, CDR2 SYDVKM. Trimming took off 2 bases at V and 11 bases at J, with 24 bases between the two ends. This CDR3 is CASSLQGQFVVPDQYF. CDR3 DNA sequence: TGTGCCAGCAGTTTACAGGGTCAGTTTGTGGTACCGGATCAGTACTTC.

Comments on this clonotype: Mismatch with germline at one junction end may stem from a read error. The rearrangement links TRBV7-9 to TRBJ1-6, with 7 bases fitting TRBD1. CDR1 and CDR2 from the germline V gene are SEHNR and FQNEAQ (reference sequence). The CDR3 runs 15 residues. CDR3 DNA sequence: TGTGCCAGCAGCTTCTCTTTGACAGGGCAATCACCCCCCCACTTT. This encodes CASSFSLTGQSPPHF.

This clonotype was detected only a few times. This chain's CDR3 is CASSQVSEAFF. Here the CDR3 DNA reads TGTGCCAGCAGCCAAGTATCCGAAGCTTTCTTT. This chain uses TRBV3-1 with TRBJ1-1; D remains ambiguous. Germline V gene lookup returns CDR1 LGHDT and CDR2 YNNKEL (reference sequence). This CDR3 is 11 amino acids long. With 1 base removed from V and 8 bases from J, the gap between germline ends came to 5 bases.

This clonotype was recorded many times. The rearrangement links TRBV5-1 to TRBJ2-2, with D tentatively TRBD1 (6 bases). V dropped 3 bases and J dropped 1 base, with 7 bases sitting between them. The CDR3 runs 14 residues. Germline V CDR1 and CDR2: SGHRS, YFSETQ. The CDR3 nucleotides read TGCGCCAGCAGCTCGACAGGGAACACCGGGGAGCTGTTTTTT. This codes for CASSSTGNTGELFF. The whole variable domain, remainder taken from reference TRBV5-1 and TRBJ2-2, is KAGVTQTPRYLIKTRGQQVTLSCSPISGHRSVSWYQQTPGQGLQFLFEYFSETQRNKGNFPGRFSGRQFSNSRSEMNVSTLELGDSALYLCASSSTGNTGELFFGEGSRLTVL.

This clonotype appeared many times. The chain combines TRBV2 with TRBJ2-7; D is possibly TRBD2 (7 bases). The V end lost 10 bases, the J end lost 7 bases, and 14 bases lay between the germline ends. The CDR3 has 11 residues. The germline V gene encodes CDR1 SNHLY and CDR2 FYNNEI. The CDR3 coding sequence is TGTGCCACCCGGAGGGGGGGGGAGCAGTACTTC. Amino acids: CATRRGGEQYF.